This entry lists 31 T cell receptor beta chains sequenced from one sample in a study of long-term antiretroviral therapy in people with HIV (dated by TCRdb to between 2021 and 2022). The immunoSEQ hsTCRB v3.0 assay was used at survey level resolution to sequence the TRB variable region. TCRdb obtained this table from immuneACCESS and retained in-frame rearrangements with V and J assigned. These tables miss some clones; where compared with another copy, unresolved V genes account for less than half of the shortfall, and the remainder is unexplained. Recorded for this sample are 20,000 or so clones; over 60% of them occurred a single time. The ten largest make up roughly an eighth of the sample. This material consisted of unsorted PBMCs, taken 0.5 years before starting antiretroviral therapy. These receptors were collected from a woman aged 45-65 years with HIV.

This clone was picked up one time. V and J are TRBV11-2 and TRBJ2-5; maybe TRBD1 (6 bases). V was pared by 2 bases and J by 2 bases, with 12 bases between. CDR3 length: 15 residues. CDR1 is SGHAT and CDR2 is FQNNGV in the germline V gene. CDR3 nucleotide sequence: TGTGCCAGCAGCTTATGGGGCGGACAGCAAGAGACCCAGTACTTC. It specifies CASSLWGGQQETQYF.

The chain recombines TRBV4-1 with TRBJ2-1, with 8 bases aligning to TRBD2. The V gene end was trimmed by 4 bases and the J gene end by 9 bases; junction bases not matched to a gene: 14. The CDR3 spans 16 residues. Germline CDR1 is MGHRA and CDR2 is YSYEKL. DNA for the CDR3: TGCGCCAGCAGCCCATCAACCGGACTAGCCGGCGCTGAGCAGTTCTTC. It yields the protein CASSPSTGLAGAEQFF.

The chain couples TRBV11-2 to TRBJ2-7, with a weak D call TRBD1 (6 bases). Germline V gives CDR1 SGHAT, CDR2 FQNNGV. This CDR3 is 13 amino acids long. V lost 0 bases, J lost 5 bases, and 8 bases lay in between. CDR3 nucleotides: TGTGCCAGCAGCTTAGACAGGGGCGACGAGCAGTACGTC. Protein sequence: CASSLDRGDEQYV.

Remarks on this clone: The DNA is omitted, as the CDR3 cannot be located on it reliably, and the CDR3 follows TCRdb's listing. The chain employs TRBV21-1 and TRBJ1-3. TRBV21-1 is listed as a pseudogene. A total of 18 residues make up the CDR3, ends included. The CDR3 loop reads CASSKVGDGAYSGNTIYF.

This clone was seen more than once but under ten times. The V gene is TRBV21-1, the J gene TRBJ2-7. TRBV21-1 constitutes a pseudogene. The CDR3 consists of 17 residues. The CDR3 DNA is TGTGCCAGCAGCAAAACGGGCGCCCCCACGCCTTGCTACGAGCAGTACGTC. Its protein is CASSKTGAPTPCYEQYV.

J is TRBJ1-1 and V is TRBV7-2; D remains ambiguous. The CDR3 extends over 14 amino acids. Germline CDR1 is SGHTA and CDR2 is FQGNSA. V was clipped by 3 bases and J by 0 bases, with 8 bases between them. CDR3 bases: TGTGCCAGCAGCTTGCGAGCCGTGAACACTGAAGCTTTCTTT. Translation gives CASSLRAVNTEAFF.

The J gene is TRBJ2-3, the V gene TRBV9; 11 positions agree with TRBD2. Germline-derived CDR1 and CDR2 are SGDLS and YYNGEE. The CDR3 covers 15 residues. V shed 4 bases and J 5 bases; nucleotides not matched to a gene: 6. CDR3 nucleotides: TGTGCCAGCAGCCAACGAGGACTAGCGGGAGATACGCAGTATTTT. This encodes CASSQRGLAGDTQYF.

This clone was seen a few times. CDR3 sequence (DNA): TGTGCCAGCAGCTTAGGGACAGATCAGAACACCTTC. It is translated as CASSLGTDQNTF. The chain links TRBV7-2 to TRBJ1-2; D perhaps matches TRBD1 (6 bases). Per germline, CDR1 SGHTA and CDR2 FQGNSA. This CDR3 region has 12 residues. With 1 base removed from V and 12 bases from J, the gap between germline ends came to 12 bases.

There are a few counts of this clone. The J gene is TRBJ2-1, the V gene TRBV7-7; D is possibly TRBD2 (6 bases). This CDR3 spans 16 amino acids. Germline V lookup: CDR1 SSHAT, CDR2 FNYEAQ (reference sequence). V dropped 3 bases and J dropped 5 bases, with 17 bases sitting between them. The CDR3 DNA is TGTGCCAGCAGCTTGTCGGAGGGTAGCGCCAACAATGAGCAGTTCTTC. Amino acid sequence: CASSLSEGSANNEQFF.

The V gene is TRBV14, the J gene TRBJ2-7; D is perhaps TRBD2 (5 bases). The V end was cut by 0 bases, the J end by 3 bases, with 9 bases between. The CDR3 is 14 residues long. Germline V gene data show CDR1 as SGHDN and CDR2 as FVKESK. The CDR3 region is CASSQDLRVYEQYF. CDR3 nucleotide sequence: TGTGCCAGCAGCCAAGATCTGAGGGTCTACGAGCAGTACTTC.

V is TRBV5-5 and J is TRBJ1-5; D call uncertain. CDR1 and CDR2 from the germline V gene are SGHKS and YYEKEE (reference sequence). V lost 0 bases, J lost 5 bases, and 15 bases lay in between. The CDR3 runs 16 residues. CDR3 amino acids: CASSLGTGDNYQPQHF. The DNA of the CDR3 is TGTGCCAGCAGCTTGGGGACGGGAGATAATTATCAGCCCCAGCATTTT.

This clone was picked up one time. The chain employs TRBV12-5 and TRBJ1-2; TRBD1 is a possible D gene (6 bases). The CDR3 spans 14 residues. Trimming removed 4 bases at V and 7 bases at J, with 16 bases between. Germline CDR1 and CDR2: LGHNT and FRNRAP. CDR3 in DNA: TGTGCTAGTGGTTCGCCGTTGGGGGGCATTGGCTACACCTTC. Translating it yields CASGSPLGGIGYTF.

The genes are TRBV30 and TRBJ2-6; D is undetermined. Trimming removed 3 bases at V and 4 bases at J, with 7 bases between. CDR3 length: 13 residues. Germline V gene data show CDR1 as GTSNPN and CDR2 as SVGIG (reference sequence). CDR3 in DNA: TGTGCCTGGAGGCTGCCGGGGGCCAACGTCCTGACTTTC. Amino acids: CAWRLPGANVLTF.

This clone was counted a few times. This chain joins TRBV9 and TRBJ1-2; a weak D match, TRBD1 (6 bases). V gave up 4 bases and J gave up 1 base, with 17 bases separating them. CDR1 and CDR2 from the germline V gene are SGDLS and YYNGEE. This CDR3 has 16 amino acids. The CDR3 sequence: CASSSRTGTHNYGYTF. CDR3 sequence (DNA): TGTGCCAGCAGCTCACGGACCGGGACACATAACTATGGCTACACCTTC.

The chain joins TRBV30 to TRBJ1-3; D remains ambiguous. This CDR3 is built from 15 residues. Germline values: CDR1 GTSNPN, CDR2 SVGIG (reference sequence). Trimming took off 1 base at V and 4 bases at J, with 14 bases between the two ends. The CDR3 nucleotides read TGTGCCTGGAGTGCCCACAGCGGATCAGGAAACACCATATATTTT. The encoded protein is CAWSAHSGSGNTIYF.

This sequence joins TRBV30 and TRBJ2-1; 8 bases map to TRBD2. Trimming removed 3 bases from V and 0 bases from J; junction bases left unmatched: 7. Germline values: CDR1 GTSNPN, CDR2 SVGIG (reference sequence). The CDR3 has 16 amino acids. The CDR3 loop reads CAWRLRSGGSYNEQFF. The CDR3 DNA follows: TGTGCCTGGAGGCTTCGAAGCGGGGGCTCCTACAATGAGCAGTTCTTC.

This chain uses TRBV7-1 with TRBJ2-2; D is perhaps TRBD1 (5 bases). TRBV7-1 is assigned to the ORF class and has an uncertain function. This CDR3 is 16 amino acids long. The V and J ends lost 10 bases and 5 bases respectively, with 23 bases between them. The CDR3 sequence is CAIIPPPPPGTGELFF. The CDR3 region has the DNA TGTGCCATCATACCACCGCCACCCCCAGGGACCGGGGAGCTGTTTTTT.

As DNA, the CDR3 is TGTGCCAGCAGCTTAAACGGGGTCTCCTACGAGCAGTACTTC. This gives the protein CASSLNGVSYEQYF. The rearrangement uses TRBV13 and TRBJ2-7; weak D call: TRBD2 (5 bases). V was trimmed by 2 bases and J by 0 bases, leaving 8 bases between them. CDR3 length: 14 amino acids. Germline CDR1 reads PRHDT; CDR2 reads FYEKMQ (reference sequence).

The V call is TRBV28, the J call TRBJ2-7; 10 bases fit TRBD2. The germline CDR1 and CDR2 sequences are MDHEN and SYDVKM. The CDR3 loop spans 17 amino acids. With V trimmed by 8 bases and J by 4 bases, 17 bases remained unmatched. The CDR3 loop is CASVESSGGYGSYEQYF. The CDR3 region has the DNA TGTGCCAGCGTAGAATCTAGCGGGGGCTACGGGTCGTACGAGCAGTACTTC. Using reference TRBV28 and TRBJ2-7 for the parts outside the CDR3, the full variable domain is DVKVTQSSRYLVKRTGEKVFLECVQDMDHENMFWYRQDPGLGLRLIYFSYDVKMKEKGDIPEGYSVSREKKERFSLILESASTNQTSMYLCASVESSGGYGSYEQYFGPGTRLTVT.

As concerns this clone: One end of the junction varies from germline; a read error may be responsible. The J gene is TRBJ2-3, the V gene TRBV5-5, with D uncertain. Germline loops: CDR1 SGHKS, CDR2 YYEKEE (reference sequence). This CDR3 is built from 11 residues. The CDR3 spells CASSLGGILRF. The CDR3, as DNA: TGTGCCAGCAGCTTGGGCGGAATCTTAAGATTT.

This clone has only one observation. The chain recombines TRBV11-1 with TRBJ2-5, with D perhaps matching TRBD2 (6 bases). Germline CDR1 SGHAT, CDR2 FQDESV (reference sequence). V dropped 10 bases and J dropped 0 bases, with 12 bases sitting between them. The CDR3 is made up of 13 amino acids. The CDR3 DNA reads TGTGCCACGGACCGGGAGTACCAAGAGACCCAGTACTTC. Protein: CATDREYQETQYF.

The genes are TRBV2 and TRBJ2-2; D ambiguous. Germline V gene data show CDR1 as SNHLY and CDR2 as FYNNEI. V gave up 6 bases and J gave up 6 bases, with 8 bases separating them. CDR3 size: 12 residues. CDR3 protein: CASSIRPGELFF. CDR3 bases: TGTGCCAGCAGCATTAGGCCCGGGGAGCTGTTTTTT.

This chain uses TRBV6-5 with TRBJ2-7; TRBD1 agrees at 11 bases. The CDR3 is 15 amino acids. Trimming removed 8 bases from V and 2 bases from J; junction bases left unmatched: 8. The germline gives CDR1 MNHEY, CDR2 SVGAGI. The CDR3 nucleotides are TGTGCCAGCCGATTAGTGGACAGGGGGCCCTACGAGCAGTACTTC. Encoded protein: CASRLVDRGPYEQYF.

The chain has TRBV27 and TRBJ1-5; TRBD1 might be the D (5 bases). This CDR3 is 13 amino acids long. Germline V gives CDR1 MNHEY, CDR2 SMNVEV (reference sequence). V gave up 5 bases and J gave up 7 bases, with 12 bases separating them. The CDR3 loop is CASSGGYGQPQHF. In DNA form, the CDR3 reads TGTGCCAGCAGTGGGGGGTACGGCCAGCCCCAGCATTTT.

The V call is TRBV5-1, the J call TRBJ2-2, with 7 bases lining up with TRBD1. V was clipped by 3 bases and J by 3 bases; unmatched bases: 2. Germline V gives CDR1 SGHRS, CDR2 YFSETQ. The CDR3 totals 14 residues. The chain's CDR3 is CASSWGTDTGELFF. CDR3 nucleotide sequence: TGCGCCAGCAGCTGGGGGACAGACACCGGGGAGCTGTTTTTT.

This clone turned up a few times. CDR3 bases: TGTGCCAGCACTAGTCCCAGGTGCGAGCAGTACGTC. Its protein product is CASTSPRCEQYV. The V call is TRBV5-7, the J call TRBJ2-7; no reliable D call. TRBV5-7 carries the ORF label, with uncertain function. The length of the CDR3 is 12 residues. V gave up 6 bases and J gave up 6 bases, with 13 bases separating them.

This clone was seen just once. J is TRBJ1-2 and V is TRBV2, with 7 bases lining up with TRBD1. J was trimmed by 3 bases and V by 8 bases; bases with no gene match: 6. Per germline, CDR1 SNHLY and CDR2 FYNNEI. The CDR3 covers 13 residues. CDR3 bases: TGTGCCAGCCGGCGCAGGGGGGACTATGGCTACACCTTC. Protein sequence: CASRRRGDYGYTF.

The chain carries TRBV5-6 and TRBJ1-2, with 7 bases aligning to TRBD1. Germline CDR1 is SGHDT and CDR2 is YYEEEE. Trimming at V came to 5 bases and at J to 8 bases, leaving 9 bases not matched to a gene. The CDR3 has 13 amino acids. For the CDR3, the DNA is TGTGCCAGCAGGTTTGACAGGGCGGACGGCTACACCTTC. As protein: CASRFDRADGYTF.

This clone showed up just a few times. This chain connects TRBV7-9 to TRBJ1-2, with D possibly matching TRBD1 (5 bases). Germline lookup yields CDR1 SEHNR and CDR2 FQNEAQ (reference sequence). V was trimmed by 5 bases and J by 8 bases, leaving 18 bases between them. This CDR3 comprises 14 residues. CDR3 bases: TGTGCCAGCAGCGTTCTTGGGACCCAAGTGGGCTACACCTTC. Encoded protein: CASSVLGTQVGYTF.

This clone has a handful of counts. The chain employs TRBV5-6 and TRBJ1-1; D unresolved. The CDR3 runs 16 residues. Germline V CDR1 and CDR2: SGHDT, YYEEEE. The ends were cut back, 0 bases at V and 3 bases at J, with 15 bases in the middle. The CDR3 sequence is CASSLEWTLGYTEAFF. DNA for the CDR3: TGTGCCAGCAGCTTGGAATGGACTCTGGGTTACACTGAAGCTTTCTTT.

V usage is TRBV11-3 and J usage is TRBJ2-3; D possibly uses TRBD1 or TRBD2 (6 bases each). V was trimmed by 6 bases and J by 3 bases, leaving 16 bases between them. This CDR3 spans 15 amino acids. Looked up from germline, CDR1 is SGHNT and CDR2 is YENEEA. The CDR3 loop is CASSPLGGWTDTQYF. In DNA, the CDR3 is TGTGCCAGCAGTCCCTTGGGGGGCTGGACAGATACGCAGTATTTT. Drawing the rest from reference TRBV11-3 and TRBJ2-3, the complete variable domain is EAGVVQSPRYKIIEKKQPVAFWCNPISGHNTLYWYLQNLGQGPELLIRYENEEAVDDSQLPKDRFSAERLKGVDSTLKIQPAELGDSAVYLCASSPLGGWTDTQYFGPGTRLTVL.